Many counts were recorded for the clone carrying this T cell receptor (beta chain). The antigen is not known. This entry comes from a study of human T cells and chemical hapten exposure. The wider study: It was small differences in pooled library volume that mainly caused per-sample TCR yields to vary.

V shed 0 bases and J shed 10 bases, with 14 bases lying between them. This CDR3 has 14 residues. Germline CDR1 SGHAT, CDR2 FQNNGV. Broader study findings: The number of TCRs above 1 in 1000 frequency did not change after DPC sensitization.

Unfractionated whole blood served as the source for total RNA extraction. Individual cDNA molecules each carried unique molecular identifiers attached by the library. As handled by the study authors: With a range of 23,224 to 690,600, the median per sample was 95,638 TCRs. TCRdb fed the 5' RACE reads into MiXCR, producing one record per CDR3 protein. The V and J calls and clone size come from TCRdb's table, not from the authors' own analysis. The data hold 130,000 or so distinct CDR3 sequences, with 3.5% to 5% observed a single time. The source of this sequence is a female donor in good health. The rearrangement links TRBV11-2 to TRBJ2-3; tentative D call: TRBD2 (7 bases). The CDR3 DNA sequence: TGTGCCAGCAGCTTAGAGCGGGGGCCCGCGGCGCAGTATTTT. As protein: CASSLERGPAAQYF.